This entry describes one T cell receptor beta chain. Its matching antigen is unknown. The use of genomic DNA as template underpinned the TCR beta VDJ and CDR3 profiling. A single record per CDR3 protein comes from TCRdb applying MiXCR to the reads. The sample yields some 210,000 distinct CDR3 sequences, 60% to 65% seen once. The length of the CDR3 is 14 residues. Trimming shortened V by 7 bases and J by 1 base, and 14 bases separated the two germline ends. From germline, CDR1 is LNHDA and CDR2 SQIVND (reference sequence). The sample comes from a study of CD8+CD57+ T cells in acquired aplastic anemia. Turning to the study itself: An average of 3.2 ug of DNA was obtained from sorted CD4+ and CD8+ cells. CD4+ cells from healthy donors averaged roughly 11 million reads.

Regarding the study as a whole: The study identified twenty-nine CD8+ CDR3 sequences shared by patients and controls. With respect to CD8+ Simpson's diversity, patients and controls did not differ significantly.

The sample taken for sequencing was sorted CD4+, CD8+, or CD8+CD57+ T cells (not recorded which) from PBMCs. V gene TRBV19 combines with J gene TRBJ2-7, with D hard to call. The receptor was derived from a human donor in good health. CDR3 bases: TGTGCCAGTAAACTGGATCCGCCGTCCTACGAGCAGTACTTC. It encodes CASKLDPPSYEQYF.